This TCR beta chain was recorded in a study of CD8+CD57+ T cells in acquired aplastic anemia (dated by TCRdb to 2016 to 2019). In the study overall: A mean of about 3.2 ug of DNA, ranging from roughly 0.2 to 27.4 ug, was extracted from sorted CD4+ and CD8+ cells. CD8+CD57+ expansion was defined as a frequency above the mean frequency observed in healthy subjects.

The study at large found these results: CD8+ Simpson's diversity did not differ significantly between patients and healthy controls (P=0.060). Twenty-nine CD8+ CDR3 sequences were found in both patients and controls but appeared to be highly expressed in patients and within the immunodominant clones of the patients.

Reading from cysteine to phenylalanine, the CDR3 counts 15 amino acids. Of the read, only the CDR3 DNA is kept; its 45 bases are in frame from base 1. In the germline V gene (reference sequence), CDR1 corresponds to SEHNR and CDR2 to FQNEAQ. The V end gives up 6 bases and the J end 12 bases, leaving 17 bases in the junction not matched to a gene. To note about this clonotype: The antigen it recognizes is unknown. Per-base quality was not reported, and no clone a single base away is much larger than it.

Profiling of TCR beta VDJ combinations and CDR3 sequences used genomic DNA as the template. An Illumina HiSeq 2000 was the platform used for TCR repertoire sequencing. In the source study's methods: Repertoire assessment relied on Simpson's diversity index, CDR3 size and DJ length profiles, and TRBV/TRBJ rearrangement plots. The immunodominant clone was defined as the most abundant DNA sequence in deep sequencing data. CDR3 amino acid sequences were checked for sharing across subjects and were also compared against the VDJdb database and published repertoires. In TCRdb, the public reads were trimmed at Q25 with fastp and aligned with MiXCR, with productive beta chains retained. Rows are unified per CDR3 protein, each entry keeping the most common DNA and genes. TCRdb, not the authors, supplied the V and J calls. The sample has approximately 250,000 distinct CDR3 sequences on record, approximately 86% of them singletons. The ten largest account for over 35% of the sample.

Flow cytometry had shown CD8+CD57+ cell expansion in the patients selected for sequencing. All patients had severe acquired aplastic anemia diagnosed by International Study of Aplastic Anemia and Agranulocytosis and Camitta criteria. Patients had received no therapy at the time of blood sampling. The study deep-sequenced TCR repertoires of sorted CD4+ and CD8+ blood T cells from severe aplastic anemia patients and healthy subjects. In the USA, patient enrollment took place under clinicaltrials.gov protocols 00001620, 01623167, 00001397, 00071045, 00081523 and 00961064. Ficoll-Paque density gradient centrifugation was used to isolate peripheral blood mononuclear cells. CD4+ and CD8+ T cells were sorted by FACS or magnetic beads before DNA extraction.

The sample taken for sequencing was sorted CD4+, CD8+, or CD8+CD57+ T cells (not recorded which) from PBMCs. The chain is encoded by TRBV7-9 joined to TRBJ2-5, with 9 middle bases fitting TRBD2. This TCR was sampled from a human donor with aplastic anemia. The bases are TGTGCCAGCAGTTCTAGCGGGACTTGGGGAGTGATTGAGTACTTC. Its translation reads: CASSSSGTWGVIEYF.